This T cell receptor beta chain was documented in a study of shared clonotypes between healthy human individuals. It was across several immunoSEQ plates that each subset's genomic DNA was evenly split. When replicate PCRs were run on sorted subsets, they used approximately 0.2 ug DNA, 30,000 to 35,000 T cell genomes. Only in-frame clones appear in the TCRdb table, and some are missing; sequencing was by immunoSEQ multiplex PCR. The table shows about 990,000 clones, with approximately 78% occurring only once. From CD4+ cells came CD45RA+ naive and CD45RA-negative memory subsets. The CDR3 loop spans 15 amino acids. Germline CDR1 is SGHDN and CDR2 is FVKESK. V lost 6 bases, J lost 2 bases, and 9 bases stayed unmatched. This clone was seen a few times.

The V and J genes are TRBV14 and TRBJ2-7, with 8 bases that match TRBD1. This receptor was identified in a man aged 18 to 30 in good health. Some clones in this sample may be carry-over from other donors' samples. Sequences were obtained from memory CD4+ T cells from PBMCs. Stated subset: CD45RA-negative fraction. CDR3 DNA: TGTGCCAGCAGGCCTGACAGGGGACCTCCCTACGAGCAGTACTTC. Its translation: CASRPDRGPPYEQYF.